This is a list of T cell receptor beta chains from one sample in a study of blood T cells in healthy people across ages. TCRdb redid the calling of the 5' RACE reads with MiXCR, one entry per CDR3 protein. The sample carries more than 650,000 distinct CDR3 sequences, roughly 24% recorded once. This sample also belongs to another study, concerning T cells of mothers and their children.

Sequencing used blood. These receptors were obtained from a boy younger than 18 in good health. Each CDR3 is given without its conserved first and last residue. Each record gives: clone size, J gene, V gene, CDR3 protein. Size is omitted from some rows. Given values are once, few, many or a class for expanded clones.

few TRBJ2-5 TRBV6-6 ASRRTVQGLETQY
. TRBJ1-4 TRBV7-2 ASSLYQGDYEKLF
once TRBJ1-1 TRBV7-9 ASSPGAYTEAF
. TRBJ2-3 TRBV5-1 ATGTAQTDTQY
. TRBJ2-5 TRBV6-1 ASMPAETQY
. TRBJ1-1 TRBV10-3 ATQLGTGSKRNTEAF
few TRBJ2-7 TRBV20-1 SARDIPSSYEQY
few TRBJ2-3 TRBV11-1 ASSLAIGSGTTDGSTDTQY
. TRBJ1-5 TRBV27 ASSWDVSQPQH
. TRBJ2-7 TRBV5-1 ASSLNRGKRYEQY
. TRBJ1-1 TRBV6-6 ASSYVAVSFRNTEAF
few TRBJ1-6 TRBV20-1 SAPRTGWENSPLH
. TRBJ2-5 TRBV5-1 ASSGLDQETQY
many TRBJ2-1 TRBV28 ASSLSGVNEQF
few TRBJ1-2 TRBV29-1 SVVVAGGKANYGYT
. TRBJ2-5 TRBV7-9 ASSPERVQETQY
. TRBJ2-2 TRBV10-2 ASSESPGAGELF